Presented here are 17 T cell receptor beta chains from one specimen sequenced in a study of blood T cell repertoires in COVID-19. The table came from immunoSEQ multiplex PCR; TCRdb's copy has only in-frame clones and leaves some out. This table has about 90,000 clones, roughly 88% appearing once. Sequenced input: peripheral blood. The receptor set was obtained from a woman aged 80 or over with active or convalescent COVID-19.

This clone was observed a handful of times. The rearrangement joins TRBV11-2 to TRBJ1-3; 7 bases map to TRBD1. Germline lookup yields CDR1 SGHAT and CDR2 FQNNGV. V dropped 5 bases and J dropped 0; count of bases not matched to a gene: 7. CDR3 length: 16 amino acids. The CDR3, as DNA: TGTGCCAGCAGCGGGGTGACAGGGCACTCTGGAAACACCATATATTTT. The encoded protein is CASSGVTGHSGNTIYF.

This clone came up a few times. CDR3 protein: CASSRSGDGNQPQHF. The CDR3 DNA reads as TGTGCCAGCAGCCGCTCGGGGGACGGCAATCAGCCCCAGCATTTT. The V gene is TRBV6-1, the J gene TRBJ1-5; perhaps TRBD1 as D (5 bases). The V and J ends lost 6 bases and 2 bases respectively, with 14 bases between them. CDR1 is MNHNS and CDR2 is SASEGT in the germline V gene. This CDR3 is built from 15 residues.

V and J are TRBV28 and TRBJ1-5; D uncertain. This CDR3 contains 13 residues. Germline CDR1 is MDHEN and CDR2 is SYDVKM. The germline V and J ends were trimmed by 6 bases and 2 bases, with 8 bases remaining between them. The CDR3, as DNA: TGTGCCAGCAGGAAACACGGCAATCAGCCCCAGCATTTT. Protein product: CASRKHGNQPQHF. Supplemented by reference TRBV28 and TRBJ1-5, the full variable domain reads DVKVTQSSRYLVKRTGEKVFLECVQDMDHENMFWYRQDPGLGLRLIYFSYDVKMKEKGDIPEGYSVSREKKERFSLILESASTNQTSMYLCASRKHGNQPQHFGDGTRLSIL.

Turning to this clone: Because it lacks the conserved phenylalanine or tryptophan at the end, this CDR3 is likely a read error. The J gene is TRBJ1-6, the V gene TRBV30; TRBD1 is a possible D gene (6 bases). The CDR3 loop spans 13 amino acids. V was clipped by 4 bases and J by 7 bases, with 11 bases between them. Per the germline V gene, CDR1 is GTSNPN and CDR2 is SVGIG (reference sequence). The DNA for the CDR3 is TGTGCCTGGACGGAGACAGGCAATTCACCCCTCCACCTT. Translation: CAWTETGNSPLHL.

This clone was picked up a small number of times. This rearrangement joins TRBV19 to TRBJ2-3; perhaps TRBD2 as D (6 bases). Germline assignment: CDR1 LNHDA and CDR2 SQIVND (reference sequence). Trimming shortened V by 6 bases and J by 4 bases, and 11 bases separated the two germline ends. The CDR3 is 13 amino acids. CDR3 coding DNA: TGTGCCAGTAGCTTGCGGGGAGCAGATACGCAGTATTTT. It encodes CASSLRGADTQYF.

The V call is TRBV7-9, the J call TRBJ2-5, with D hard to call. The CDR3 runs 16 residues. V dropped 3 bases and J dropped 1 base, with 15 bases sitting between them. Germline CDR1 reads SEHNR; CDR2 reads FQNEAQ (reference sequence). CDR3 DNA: TGTGCCAGCAGCTTCGGTCAGGCCCTAATCCAAGAGACCCAGTACTTC. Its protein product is CASSFGQALIQETQYF.

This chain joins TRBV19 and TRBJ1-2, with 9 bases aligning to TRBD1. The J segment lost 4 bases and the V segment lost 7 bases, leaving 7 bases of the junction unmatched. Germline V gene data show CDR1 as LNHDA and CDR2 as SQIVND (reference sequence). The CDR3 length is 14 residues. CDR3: CASKTGGESYGYTF. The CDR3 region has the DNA TGTGCCAGTAAGACAGGGGGTGAAAGCTATGGCTACACCTTC.

The CDR3 DNA reads as TGTGCCAGCAGTGTGGAGAGAGCTGGAGCTTTCTTT. It specifies CASSVERAGAFF. This chain connects TRBV2 to TRBJ1-1; D gene unclear. Looked up from germline, CDR1 is SNHLY and CDR2 is FYNNEI. The CDR3 is 12 residues long. V lost 4 bases to trimming and J lost 10 bases, with 13 bases between them. Looking up the rest from reference TRBV2 and TRBJ1-1 gives the full variable domain: EPEVTQTPSHQVTQMGQEVILRCVPISNHLYFYWYRQILGQKVEFLVSFYNNEISEKSEIFDDQFSVERPDGSNFTLKIRSTKLEDSAMYFCASSVERAGAFFGQGTRLTVV.

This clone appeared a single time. The DNA of the CDR3 is TGCGCCAGCAGCTTGAGTGAGGCGGCCGCCTATGGCTACACCTTC. Protein: CASSLSEAAAYGYTF. V is TRBV5-1 and J is TRBJ1-2; D unresolved. Per the germline V gene, CDR1 is SGHRS and CDR2 is YFSETQ. Trimming cost V 1 base and J 4 bases, with 14 bases left between them. CDR3 size: 15 residues.

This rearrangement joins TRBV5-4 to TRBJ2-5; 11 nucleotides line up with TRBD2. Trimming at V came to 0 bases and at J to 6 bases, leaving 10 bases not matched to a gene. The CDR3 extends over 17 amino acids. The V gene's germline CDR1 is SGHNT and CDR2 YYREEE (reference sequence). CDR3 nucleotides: TGTGCCAGCAGCTTGGGGGCGACTAGCGGGGCCGGGCAGACCCAGTACTTC. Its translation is CASSLGATSGAGQTQYF.

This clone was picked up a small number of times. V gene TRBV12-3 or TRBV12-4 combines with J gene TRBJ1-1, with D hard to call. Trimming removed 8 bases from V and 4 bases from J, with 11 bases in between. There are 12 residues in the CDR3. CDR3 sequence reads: CASLGVGTEAFF. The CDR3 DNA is TGTGCCAGCCTTGGAGTTGGCACTGAAGCTTTCTTT.

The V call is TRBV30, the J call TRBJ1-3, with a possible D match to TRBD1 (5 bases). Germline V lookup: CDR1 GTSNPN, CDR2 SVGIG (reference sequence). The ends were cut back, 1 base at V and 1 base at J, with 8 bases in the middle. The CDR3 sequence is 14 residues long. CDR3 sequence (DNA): TGTGCCTGGAGTGGGGGCCGGTCTGGAAACACCATATATTTT. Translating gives CAWSGGRSGNTIYF.

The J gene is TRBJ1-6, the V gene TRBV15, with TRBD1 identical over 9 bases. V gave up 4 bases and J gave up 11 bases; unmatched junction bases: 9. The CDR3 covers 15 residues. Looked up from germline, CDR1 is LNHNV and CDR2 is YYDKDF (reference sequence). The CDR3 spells CATSKGQGQFPPLHF. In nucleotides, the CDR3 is TGTGCCACCAGCAAGGGACAGGGACAATTTCCACCCCTCCACTTT.

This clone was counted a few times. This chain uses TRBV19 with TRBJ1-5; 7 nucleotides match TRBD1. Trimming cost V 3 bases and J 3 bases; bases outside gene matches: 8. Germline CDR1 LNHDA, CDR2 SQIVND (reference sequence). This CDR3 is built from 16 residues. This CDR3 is CASSMALQGNNQPQHF. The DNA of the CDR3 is TGTGCCAGTAGTATGGCCCTACAGGGGAACAATCAGCCCCAGCATTTT. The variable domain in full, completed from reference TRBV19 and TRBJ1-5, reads DGGITQSPKYLFRKEGQNVTLSCEQNLNHDAMYWYRQDPGQGLRLIYYSQIVNDFQKGDIAEGYSVSREKKESFPLTVTSAQKNPTAFYLCASSMALQGNNQPQHFGDGTRLSIL.

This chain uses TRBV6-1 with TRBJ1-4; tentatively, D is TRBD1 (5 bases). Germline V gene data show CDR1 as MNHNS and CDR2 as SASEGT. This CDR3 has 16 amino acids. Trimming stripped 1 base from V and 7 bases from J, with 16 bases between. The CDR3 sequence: CASSEGGRVEFEKLFF. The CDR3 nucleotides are TGTGCCAGCAGTGAAGGGGGCAGGGTAGAGTTTGAAAAACTGTTTTTT.

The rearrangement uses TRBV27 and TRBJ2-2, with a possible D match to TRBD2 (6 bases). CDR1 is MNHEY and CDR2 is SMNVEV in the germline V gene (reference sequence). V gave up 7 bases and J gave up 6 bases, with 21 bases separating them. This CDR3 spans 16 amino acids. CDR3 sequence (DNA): TGTGCCAGCAACTCGGGAATCGGGAGAGGATCCGGGGAGCTGTTTTTT. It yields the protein CASNSGIGRGSGELFF.

CDR3 sequence: CASSEDRVNTEAFF. The CDR3 DNA is TGTGCCAGCAGCGAGGACAGGGTTAACACTGAAGCTTTCTTT. The rearrangement links TRBV2 to TRBJ1-1; 8 positions agree with TRBD1. CDR3 size: 14 residues. The germline V gene has CDR1 SNHLY and CDR2 FYNNEI. The V gene end was trimmed by 6 bases and the J gene end by 2 bases; junction bases not matched to a gene: 5.